This T cell receptor (beta chain) came from a study of shared clonotypes between healthy human individuals. The CDR3 contains 15 residues. Germline trimming cut 2 bases from V and 1 base from J; bases unmatched to any gene: 4. The germline gives CDR1 SGHNT, CDR2 YENEEA. Using immunoSEQ multiplex PCR, the repertoire was profiled, and TCRdb retains in-frame clones only, with some absent. The sample holds about 1.1 million clones, around 82% seen once. The chain employs TRBV11-3 and TRBJ2-7; 8 bases match TRBD2. The sequenced material came from memory CD4+ T cells from PBMCs. Subset noted: CD45RA-negative fraction. This clonotype was obtained from a man aged 18-30 years in good health. Some clones in this sample may be carry-over from other donors' samples. In DNA form, the CDR3 reads TGTGCCAGCAGCTTAACTAGCGGTCAATCCTACGAGCAGTACTTC. Its translation: CASSLTSGQSYEQYF.